This T cell receptor (beta chain) was profiled in a study of tumor-infiltrating lymphocytes in primary liver carcinoma. The overall study: Recorded tumor stage was T1-T3 N0M0, with diameters of about 4.2 to 11 cm.

A constant-region primer served to make TCR beta cDNA from about 500 ng total RNA. Three nested multiplex PCR rounds, a slightly modified ARM-PCR, produced the libraries for TCR beta. The first two PCR rounds, nine to ten cycles each, used TRBV1-TRBV30 forward primers and a C-beta reverse primer. Using its own MiXCR run on the multiplex PCR reads, TCRdb lists one record per CDR3 protein. This sample has about 320,000 distinct CDR3 sequences; 65% occur once, and the top ten carry approximately 9%. Germline DNA was also extracted, with blood RNA taken from unsorted whole blood. Overall study findings and caveats: When set against blood, tumors had a significantly higher top-250-clone fraction (p = 0.039).

V trimming: 5 bases; J trimming: 5 bases; junction bases outside the gene matches: 5. The CDR3 is 15 residues long. Germline V CDR1 and CDR2: MNHNS, SASEGT. In this sample, this clonotype turned up many times. What it binds is not known. The V call is TRBV6-1, the J call TRBJ2-7; 14 nucleotides match TRBD2. The sequence was collected from a man aged 35 to 55 with primary liver carcinoma and hepatitis B virus infection. Sequences were obtained from peripheral blood. The CDR3 nucleotides read TGTGCCAGCAGTAGACTAGCGGGAGGGGGGAACGAGCAGTACTTC. This translates into CASSRLAGGGNEQYF.